This record concerns one T cell receptor beta chain sequence. This specimen comes from a study of cytomegalovirus exposure and HLA in healthy donors. CDR3 size: 15 residues. CDR1 is SEHNR and CDR2 is FQNEAQ in the germline V gene (reference sequence). The ends were cut back, 5 bases at V and 0 bases at J, with 10 bases in the middle. 13 Jbeta primers and 60 Vbeta primers were used for the PCR. TCRdb's table, derived via immunoSEQ multiplex PCR, lists solely in-frame clones and lacks some. This sample carries about 120,000 clones, about 76% of them seen once, and the ten largest clones take over 25%. The receptor comes from a man aged 55 to 70 in good health and CMV-seropositive. Specimen: PBMCs. The genes are TRBV7-9 and TRBJ1-4, with a tentative D call TRBD1 (5 bases). The CDR3 protein is CASSPRTTTNEKLFF. The CDR3 DNA reads as TGTGCCAGCAGCCCTCGGACAACAACTAATGAAAAACTGTTTTTT.